The 9 T cell receptor beta chains listed next were all sequenced from one sample in a study of CD8+ T cells in alopecia areata (dated 2018 in TCRdb). Receptor amplification or capture employed the immunoSEQ multiplex PCR assay. RNA was extracted from all samples and reverse transcribed into cDNA, which served as template for TCR sequencing. TCRdb took this table from immuneACCESS and kept in-frame rearrangements with V and J called. Such tables lack part of the clones; where checked against another copy, unresolved V genes explain under half of the gap, and the rest is unexplained. Recorded for this sample are approximately 99,000 clones; under 60% of them occurred a single time. Clones ranked in the top ten supply around 25% of the sample. The sequencing input was NKG2D-low CD8+ T cells sorted from blood. The cell subset or site label for this specimen denotes: sorted CD8+ NKG2D-low blood T cells. The receptors were sampled from a human donor with alopecia areata.

As concerns this clone: The same CDR3 can be traced to other DNA sequences in this sample. CDR3 amino acids: CASSGWDEQYF. The CDR3, as DNA: TGTGCCAGCAGCGGATGGGACGAGCAGTACTTC. The genes are TRBV7-8 and TRBJ2-7; no firm D call. The CDR3 has 11 residues. Looked up from germline, CDR1 is SGHVS and CDR2 is FQNEAQ. Trimming removed 5 bases from V and 5 bases from J, with 7 bases in between. Full variable domain (rest looked up from reference TRBV7-8 and TRBJ2-7): GAGVSQSPRYKVAKRGQDVALRCDPISGHVSLFWYQQALGQGPEFLTYFQNEAQLDKSGLPSDRFFAERPEGSVSTLKIQRTQQEDSAVYLCASSGWDEQYFGPGTRLTVT.

The chain combines TRBV2 with TRBJ1-1; 7 bases align to TRBD1. CDR1 SNHLY and CDR2 FYNNEI come from the germline V gene. The CDR3 extends over 16 amino acids. V was pared by 7 bases and J by 7 bases, with 18 bases of the junction left unmatched. CDR3 sequence: CASTPRNRGASGEAFF. The DNA of the CDR3 is TGTGCCAGCACTCCAAGGAACAGGGGTGCATCAGGTGAAGCTTTCTTT.

This chain links TRBV4-1 with TRBJ1-1, with 7 positions matching TRBD1. The CDR3 extends over 14 amino acids. Germline loops: CDR1 MGHRA, CDR2 YSYEKL. V lost 2 bases, J lost 1 base, and 1 base stayed unmatched. As DNA, the CDR3 is TGCGCCAGCAGCCAACACAGGGGGAACACTGAAGCTTTCTTT. Residues: CASSQHRGNTEAFF.

The table lists this clone with a count of one. CDR3 nucleotide sequence: TGTGCCAGCAGTTCCTTCAACACCGGGGAGCTGTTTTTT. Protein sequence: CASSSFNTGELFF. This sequence joins TRBV27 and TRBJ2-2; D is unresolved. Germline-derived CDR1 and CDR2 are MNHEY and SMNVEV (reference sequence). CDR3 size: 13 residues. V lost 4 bases to trimming and J lost 2 bases, with 5 bases between them.

The V call is TRBV6-5, the J call TRBJ2-7, with 9 positions matching TRBD2. The CDR3 is 14 amino acids. The trim removed 2 bases at V and 5 bases at J, leaving 4 bases unmatched. Germline V CDR1 and CDR2: MNHEY, SVGAGI. In nucleotides, the CDR3 is TGTGCCAGCAGTTACGGGGCGGGGGGGAACGAGCAGTACTTC. This gives the protein CASSYGAGGNEQYF.

The J gene is TRBJ2-3, the V gene TRBV29-1; D is uncertain. The CDR3 has 12 residues. With 7 bases removed from V and 0 bases from J, the gap between germline ends came to 8 bases. Germline V gives CDR1 SQVTM, CDR2 ANQGSEA. CDR3 nucleotides: TGCAGCGCCTACGACAGCACAGATACGCAGTATTTT. Protein: CSAYDSTDTQYF.

The J gene is TRBJ2-7, the V gene TRBV4-1; D is perhaps TRBD1 or TRBD2 (5 bases each). The CDR3 is made up of 15 amino acids. Germline CDR1 is MGHRA and CDR2 is YSYEKL. V was cut by 3 bases and J by 6 bases, with 18 bases left in between. CDR3 sequence (DNA): TGCGCCAGCAGCCAGGAACCGGGACCGAGGAGCGAGCAGTACTTC. This sequence encodes CASSQEPGPRSEQYF.

The chain couples TRBV5-1 to TRBJ2-2, with unresolved D. V was trimmed by 3 bases and J by 2 bases, leaving 8 bases between them. This CDR3 has 14 residues. CDR1 and CDR2 (germline): SGHRS, YFSETQ. CDR3 nucleotide sequence: TGCGCCAGCAGCTACCTATATAACACCGGGGAGCTGTTTTTT. It specifies CASSYLYNTGELFF.

This chain connects TRBV7-6 to TRBJ2-7; no firm D call. The CDR3 spans 15 residues. V lost 3 bases, J lost 0 bases, and 12 bases lay in between. In germline, CDR1 is SGHVS, CDR2 FNYEAQ. CDR3 in DNA: TGTGCCAGCAGCTTCGTAGGCCATCGCTCCTACGAGCAGTACTTC. This sequence encodes CASSFVGHRSYEQYF.